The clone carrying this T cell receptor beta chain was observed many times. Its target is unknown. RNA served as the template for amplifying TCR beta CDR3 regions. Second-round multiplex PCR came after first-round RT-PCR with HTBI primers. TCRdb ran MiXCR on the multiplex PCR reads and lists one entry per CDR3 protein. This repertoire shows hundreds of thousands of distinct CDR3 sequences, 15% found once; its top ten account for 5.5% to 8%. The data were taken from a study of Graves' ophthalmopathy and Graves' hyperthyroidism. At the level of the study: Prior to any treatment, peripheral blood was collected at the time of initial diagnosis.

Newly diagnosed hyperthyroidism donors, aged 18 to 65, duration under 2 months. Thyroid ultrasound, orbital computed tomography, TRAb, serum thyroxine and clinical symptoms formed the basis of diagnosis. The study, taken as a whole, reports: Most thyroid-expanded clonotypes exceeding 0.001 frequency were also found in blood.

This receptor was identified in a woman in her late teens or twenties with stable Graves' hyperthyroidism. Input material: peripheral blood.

CDR3 loop: CASSNRGRWTEAFF. In DNA, the CDR3 is TGTGCCAGCAGTAACAGGGGGCGGTGGACTGAAGCTTTCTTT. The J gene is TRBJ1-1, the V gene TRBV12-3 or TRBV12-4, with 9 bases aligning to TRBD1. The junction had 6 bases not matched to a gene; V was cut back by 5 bases and J by 5 bases. This CDR3 contains 14 residues.